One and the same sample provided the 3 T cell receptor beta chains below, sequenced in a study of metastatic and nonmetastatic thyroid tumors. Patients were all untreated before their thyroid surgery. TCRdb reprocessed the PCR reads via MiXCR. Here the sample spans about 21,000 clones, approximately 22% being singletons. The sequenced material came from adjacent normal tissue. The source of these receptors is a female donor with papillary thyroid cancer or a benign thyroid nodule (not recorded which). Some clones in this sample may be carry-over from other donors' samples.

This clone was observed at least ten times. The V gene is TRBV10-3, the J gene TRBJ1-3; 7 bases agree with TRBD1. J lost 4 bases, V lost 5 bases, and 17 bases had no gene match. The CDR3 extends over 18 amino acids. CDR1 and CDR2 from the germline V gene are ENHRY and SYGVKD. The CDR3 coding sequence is TGTGCCATCAGTACAACCGCGGGCGGAGGGGGCGCGGGAAACACCATATATTTT. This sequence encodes CAISTTAGGGGAGNTIYF.

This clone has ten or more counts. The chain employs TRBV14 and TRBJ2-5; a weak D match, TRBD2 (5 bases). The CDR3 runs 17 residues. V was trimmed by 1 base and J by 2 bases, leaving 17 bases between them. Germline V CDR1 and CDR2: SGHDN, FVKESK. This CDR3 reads CASSQVRTLRGQETQYF. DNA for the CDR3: TGTGCCAGCAGCCAAGTCCGGACCCTCCGAGGGCAAGAGACCCAGTACTTC.

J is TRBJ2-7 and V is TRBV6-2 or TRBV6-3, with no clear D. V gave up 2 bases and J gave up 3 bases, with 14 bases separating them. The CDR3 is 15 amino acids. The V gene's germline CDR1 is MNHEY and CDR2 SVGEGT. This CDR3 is CASSYVEGFNYEQYF. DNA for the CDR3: TGTGCCAGCAGTTACGTGGAAGGGTTCAACTACGAGCAGTACTTC.